The present TCR beta chain was sequenced within a study of T cell responses to AZD1222 COVID-19 vaccine. Study observations and caveats: It was only after the peak T cell response that any repertoires were sampled.

V lost 3 bases, J lost 5 bases, and 8 bases stayed unmatched. The CDR3 consists of 15 residues. Per the germline V gene, CDR1 is SGHRS and CDR2 is YFSETQ. TCRdb keeps only in-frame clones here, not all; method: immunoSEQ multiplex PCR. The repertoire has approximately 130,000 clones, about 90% of them found once; the top ten carry approximately 1%. Points on this clone: Antigen: not known.

The sequence was collected from an adult in good health. Sequenced here: peripheral blood, sampled on day 0 of AZD1222 vaccination. The gene calls are TRBV5-1 and TRBJ2-5, with 9 bases fitting TRBD1. As DNA, the CDR3 is TGCGCCAGCAGCTCCGGGACAGGGCGGGAGGAGACCCAGTACTTC. Its protein product is CASSSGTGREETQYF.